What follows are 9 T cell receptor beta chains derived from one specimen sequenced in a study of CD8 T cells in Susac syndrome. Random hexamers were used to reverse transcribe 0.5 to 1 ug of RNA. MiXCR was run by TCRdb on the immunoSEQ multiplex PCR reads, yielding one entry per CDR3 protein. This table holds 110,000 or so distinct CDR3 sequences, 85% to 95% found once. The specimen was CD4+ T cells from PBMCs. These receptors were taken from a human donor in good health.

The chain couples TRBV2 to TRBJ1-2, with D possibly matching TRBD1 (6 bases). The V end was cut by 11 bases, the J end by 6 bases, with 16 bases between. CDR3 length equals 12 residues. The V gene's germline CDR1 is SNHLY and CDR2 FYNNEI. In DNA form, the CDR3 reads TGTGCCCCCTTCCTGGGGGCTGATGGCTACACCTTC. Translated: CAPFLGADGYTF.

The CDR3 DNA sequence: TGTGCCAGCTCACCAAACCGGGACAGGGGCGGCTACACCTTC. Translated: CASSPNRDRGGYTF. This chain links TRBV18 with TRBJ1-2, with 10 bases that match TRBD1. With V trimmed by 2 bases and J by 8 bases, 5 bases remained unmatched. CDR1 KGHSH and CDR2 LQKENI come from the germline V gene. The CDR3 spans 14 residues.

This rearrangement joins TRBV6-6 to TRBJ2-7, with D perhaps matching TRBD2 (6 bases). The CDR3 sequence is 13 residues long. Germline values: CDR1 MNHNY, CDR2 SVGAGI (reference sequence). V was cut by 6 bases and J by 4 bases, with 13 bases left in between. The CDR3 nucleotides read TGTGCCAGCAGGGAGGACGGGGGTTACGAGCAGTACTTC. This encodes CASREDGGYEQYF.

Only one count was recorded for this clonotype. The rearrangement links TRBV3-1 to TRBJ1-2; no firm D call. The V gene's germline CDR1 is LGHDT and CDR2 YNNKEL (reference sequence). V was clipped by 3 bases and J by 8 bases, with 7 bases between them. The CDR3 totals 11 residues. DNA for the CDR3: TGTGCCAGCAGCCAGGAAAGAGGCTACACCTTC. It codes for CASSQERGYTF.

This chain links TRBV19 with TRBJ1-2; D uncertain. The CDR3 loop spans 11 amino acids. Germline V lookup: CDR1 LNHDA, CDR2 SQIVND (reference sequence). Trimming pared 6 bases from V and 4 bases from J, leaving 6 bases between. The DNA of the CDR3 is TGTGCCAGTAGCTTCGTCTATGGCTACACCTTC. Protein: CASSFVYGYTF.

This clonotype was picked up one time. V gene TRBV14 combines with J gene TRBJ2-5; 7 positions match TRBD1. CDR3 length: 13 residues. The junction had 3 bases not matched to a gene; V was cut back by 4 bases and J by 4 bases. CDR1 is SGHDN, CDR2 FVKESK, per germline. The CDR3 nucleotides are TGTGCCAGCAGCCGGGACAGCCCAGAGACCCAGTACTTC. It is translated as CASSRDSPETQYF. The variable domain in full, completed from reference TRBV14 and TRBJ2-5, reads EAGVTQFPSHSVIEKGQTVTLRCDPISGHDNLYWYRRVMGKEIKFLLHFVKESKQDESGMPNNRFLAERTGGTYSTLKVQPAELEDSGVYFCASSRDSPETQYFGPGTRLLVL.

This clonotype was observed a few times. The chain couples TRBV4-2 to TRBJ2-2; D assignment may be TRBD1 or TRBD2 (5 bases each). With 1 base removed from V and 6 bases from J, the gap between germline ends came to 9 bases. This CDR3 region has 14 residues. CDR1 and CDR2 (germline): LGHNA, YNFKEQ. The CDR3 spells CASSQVGDSGELFF. Here the CDR3 DNA reads TGTGCCAGCAGCCAAGTGGGGGATTCCGGGGAGCTGTTTTTT.

The gene calls are TRBV7-9 and TRBJ2-2, with D maybe TRBD2 (5 bases). The CDR3 runs to 14 residues. CDR1 and CDR2 from the germline V gene are SEHNR and FQNEAQ (reference sequence). With 3 bases removed from V and 3 bases from J, the gap between germline ends came to 8 bases. DNA of the CDR3: TGTGCCAGCAGCTTTGCCGGGGACACCGGGGAGCTGTTTTTT. It encodes CASSFAGDTGELFF.

V gene TRBV7-2 combines with J gene TRBJ2-7; TRBD2 agrees at 8 bases. Germline lookup yields CDR1 SGHTA and CDR2 FQGNSA. The length of the CDR3 is 15 residues. After removal of 5 bases from V and 0 bases from J, the junction contained 6 bases not matched to a gene. The CDR3 DNA reads as TGTGCCAGCAGCCACGGGGGGGTTAGCTCCTACGAGCAGTACTTC. It yields the protein CASSHGGVSSYEQYF.